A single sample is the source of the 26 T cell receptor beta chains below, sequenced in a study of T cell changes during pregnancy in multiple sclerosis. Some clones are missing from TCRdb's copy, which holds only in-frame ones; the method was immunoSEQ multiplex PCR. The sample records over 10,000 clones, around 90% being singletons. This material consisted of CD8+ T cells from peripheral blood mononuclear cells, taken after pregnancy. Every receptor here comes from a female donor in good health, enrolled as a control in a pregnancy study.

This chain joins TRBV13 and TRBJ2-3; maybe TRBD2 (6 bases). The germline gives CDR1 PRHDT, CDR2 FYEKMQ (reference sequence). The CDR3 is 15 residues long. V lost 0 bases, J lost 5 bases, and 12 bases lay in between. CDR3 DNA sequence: TGTGCCAGCAGCTTAGGACGGGAGTTGAGAGATACGCAGTATTTT. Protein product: CASSLGRELRDTQYF.

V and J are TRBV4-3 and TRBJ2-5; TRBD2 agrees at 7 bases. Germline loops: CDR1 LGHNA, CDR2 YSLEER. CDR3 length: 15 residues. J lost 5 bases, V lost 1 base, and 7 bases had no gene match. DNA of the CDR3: TGCGCCAGCAGCCAAGGGGCGGGAGTTGGGGAGACCCAGTACTTC. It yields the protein CASSQGAGVGETQYF.

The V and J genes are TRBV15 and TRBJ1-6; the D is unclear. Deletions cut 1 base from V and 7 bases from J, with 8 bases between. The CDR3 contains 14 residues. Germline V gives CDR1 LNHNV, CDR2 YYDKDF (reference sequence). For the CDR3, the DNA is TGTGCCACCAGCAGAGCGGTGGGCAATTCACCCCTCCACTTT. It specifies CATSRAVGNSPLHF.

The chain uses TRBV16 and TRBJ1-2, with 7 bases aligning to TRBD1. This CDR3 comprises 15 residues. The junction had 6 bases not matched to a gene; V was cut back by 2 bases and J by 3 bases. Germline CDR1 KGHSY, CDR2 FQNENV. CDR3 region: CASSQTGADYYGYTF. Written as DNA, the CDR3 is TGTGCCAGCAGCCAAACAGGGGCTGATTACTATGGCTACACCTTC.

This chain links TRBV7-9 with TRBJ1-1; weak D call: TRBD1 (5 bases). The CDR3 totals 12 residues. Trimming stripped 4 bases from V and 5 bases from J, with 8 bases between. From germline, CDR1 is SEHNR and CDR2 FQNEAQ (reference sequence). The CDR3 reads CASSSRVTEAFF. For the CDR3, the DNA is TGTGCCAGCAGCTCCAGGGTTACTGAAGCTTTCTTT.

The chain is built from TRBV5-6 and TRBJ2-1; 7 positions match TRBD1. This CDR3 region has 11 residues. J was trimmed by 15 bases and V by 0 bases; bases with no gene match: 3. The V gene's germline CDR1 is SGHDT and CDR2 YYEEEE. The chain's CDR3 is CASSLGQGTFF. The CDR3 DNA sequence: TGTGCCAGCAGCTTGGGACAGGGTACGTTCTTC.

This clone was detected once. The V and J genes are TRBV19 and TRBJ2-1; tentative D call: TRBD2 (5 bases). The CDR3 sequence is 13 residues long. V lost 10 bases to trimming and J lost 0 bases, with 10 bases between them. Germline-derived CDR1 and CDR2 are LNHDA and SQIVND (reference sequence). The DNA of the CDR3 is TGTGCCAATGCGGGTCTCTCCTACAATGAGCAGTTCTTC. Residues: CANAGLSYNEQFF.

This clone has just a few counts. The CDR3 region has the DNA TGCGCCAGCAGTTCTGACAGGGAGTATTCACCCCTCCACTTT. Its translation is CASSSDREYSPLHF. This rearrangement joins TRBV4-3 to TRBJ1-6; TRBD1 matches 7 bases. V trimming: 6 bases; J trimming: 8 bases; junction bases outside the gene matches: 7. This CDR3 has 14 amino acids. The germline V gene encodes CDR1 LGHNA and CDR2 YSLEER.

CDR3 protein: CASSERDRYNEQFF. CDR3 nucleotide sequence: TGTGCCAGCAGTGAACGGGACAGATACAATGAGCAGTTCTTC. J is TRBJ2-1 and V is TRBV2; TRBD1 agrees at 7 bases. The CDR3 sequence is 14 residues long. V shed 2 bases and J 4 bases; nucleotides not matched to a gene: 2. Germline CDR1 and CDR2: SNHLY and FYNNEI.

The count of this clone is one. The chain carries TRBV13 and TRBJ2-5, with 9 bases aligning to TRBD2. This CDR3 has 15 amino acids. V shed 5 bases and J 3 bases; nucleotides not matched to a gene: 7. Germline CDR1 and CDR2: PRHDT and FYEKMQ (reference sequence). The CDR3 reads CASSRDRTSEETQYF. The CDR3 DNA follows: TGTGCCAGCAGCAGGGACCGGACTAGCGAAGAGACCCAGTACTTC. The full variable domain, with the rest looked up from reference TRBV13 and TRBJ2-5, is AAGVIQSPRHLIKEKRETATLKCYPIPRHDTVYWYQQGPGQDPQFLISFYEKMQSDKGSIPDRFSAQQFSDYHSELNMSSLELGDSALYFCASSRDRTSEETQYFGPGTRLLVL.

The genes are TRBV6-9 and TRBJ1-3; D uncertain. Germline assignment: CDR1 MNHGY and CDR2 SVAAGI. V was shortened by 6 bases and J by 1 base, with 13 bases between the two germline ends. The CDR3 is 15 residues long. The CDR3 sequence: CASSPTLRSGNTIYF. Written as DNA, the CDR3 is TGTGCCAGCAGCCCTACTCTGAGGTCTGGAAACACCATATATTTT.

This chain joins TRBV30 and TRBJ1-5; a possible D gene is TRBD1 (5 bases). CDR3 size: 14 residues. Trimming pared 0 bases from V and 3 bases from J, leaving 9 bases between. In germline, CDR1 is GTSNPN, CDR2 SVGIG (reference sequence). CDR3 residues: CAWSVPGSNQPQHF. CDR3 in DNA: TGTGCCTGGAGTGTACCAGGGTCCAATCAGCCCCAGCATTTT. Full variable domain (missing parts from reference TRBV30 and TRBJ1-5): SQTIHQWPATLVQPVGSPLSLECTVEGTSNPNLYWYRQAAGRGLQLLFYSVGIGQISSEVPQNLSASRPQDRQFILSSKKLLLSDSGFYLCAWSVPGSNQPQHFGDGTRLSIL.

CDR3 in amino acids: CASSLARPGEQYF. The DNA of the CDR3 is TGTGCCAGTAGCCTGGCCCGACCGGGCGAGCAGTACTTC. The gene calls are TRBV19 and TRBJ2-7; D remains unclear. V lost 6 bases to trimming and J lost 6 bases, with 15 bases between them. This CDR3 spans 13 amino acids. CDR1 is LNHDA and CDR2 is SQIVND in the germline V gene (reference sequence).

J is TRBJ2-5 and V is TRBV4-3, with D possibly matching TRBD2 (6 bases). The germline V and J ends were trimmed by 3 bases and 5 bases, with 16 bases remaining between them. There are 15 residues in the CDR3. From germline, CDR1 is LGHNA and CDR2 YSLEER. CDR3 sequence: CASSHRWRAGETQYF. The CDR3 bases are TGCGCCAGCAGCCACAGGTGGAGGGCCGGGGAGACCCAGTACTTC.

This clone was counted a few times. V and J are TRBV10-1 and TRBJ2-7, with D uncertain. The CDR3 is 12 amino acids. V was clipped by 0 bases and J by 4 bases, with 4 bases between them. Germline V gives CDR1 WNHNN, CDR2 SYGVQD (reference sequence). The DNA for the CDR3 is TGCGCCAGCAGTGAGTCTACTTACGAGCAGTACTTC. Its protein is CASSESTYEQYF.

The CDR3 DNA is TGTGCTAGTGGTCTCCGGGACAGGGGATTCACCGGGGAGCTGTTTTTT. Protein: CASGLRDRGFTGELFF. The rearrangement links TRBV12-5 to TRBJ2-2, with 10 nucleotides matching TRBD1. The germline V gene has CDR1 LGHNT and CDR2 FRNRAP. V lost 5 bases, J lost 4 bases, and 7 bases stayed unmatched. There are 16 residues in the CDR3.

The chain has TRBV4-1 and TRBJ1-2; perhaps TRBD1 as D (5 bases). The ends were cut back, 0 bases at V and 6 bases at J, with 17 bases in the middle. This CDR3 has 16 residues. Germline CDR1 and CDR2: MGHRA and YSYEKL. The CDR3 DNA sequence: TGCGCCAGCAGCCAAGATCCTCGGGGGGTTTACAATGGCTACACCTTC. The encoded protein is CASSQDPRGVYNGYTF.

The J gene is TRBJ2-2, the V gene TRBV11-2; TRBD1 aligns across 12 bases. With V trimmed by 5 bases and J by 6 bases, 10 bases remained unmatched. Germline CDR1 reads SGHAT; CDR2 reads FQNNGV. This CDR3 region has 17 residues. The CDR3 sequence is CASSPRPGQGAPGELFF. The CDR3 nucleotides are TGTGCCAGCAGCCCGAGACCGGGACAGGGGGCGCCCGGGGAGCTGTTTTTT.

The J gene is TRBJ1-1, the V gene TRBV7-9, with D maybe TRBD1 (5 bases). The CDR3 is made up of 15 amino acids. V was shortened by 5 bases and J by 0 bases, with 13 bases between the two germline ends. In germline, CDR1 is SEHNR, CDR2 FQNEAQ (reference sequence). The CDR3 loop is CASSGTQALNTEAFF. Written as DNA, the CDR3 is TGTGCCAGCAGCGGGACTCAGGCGTTGAACACTGAAGCTTTCTTT.

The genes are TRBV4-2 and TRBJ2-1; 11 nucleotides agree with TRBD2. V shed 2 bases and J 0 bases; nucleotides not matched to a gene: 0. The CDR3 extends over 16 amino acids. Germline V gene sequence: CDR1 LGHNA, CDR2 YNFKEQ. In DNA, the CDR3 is TGTGCCAGCAGCCAACTAGCGGGGGGCTCCTACAATGAGCAGTTCTTC. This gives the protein CASSQLAGGSYNEQFF.

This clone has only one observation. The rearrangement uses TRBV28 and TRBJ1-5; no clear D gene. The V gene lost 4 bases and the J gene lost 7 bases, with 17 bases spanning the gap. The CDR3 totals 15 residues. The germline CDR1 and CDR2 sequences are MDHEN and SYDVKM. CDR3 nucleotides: TGTGCCAGCAGTTCCTTGACGGGTTGGAGGCAGCCCCAGCATTTT. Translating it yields CASSSLTGWRQPQHF.

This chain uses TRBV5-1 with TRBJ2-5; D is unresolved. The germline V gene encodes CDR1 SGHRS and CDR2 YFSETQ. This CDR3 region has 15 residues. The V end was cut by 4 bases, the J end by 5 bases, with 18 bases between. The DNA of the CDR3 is TGCGCCAGCAGCCATTGGGTGAGCGAGGCGGAGACCCAGTACTTC. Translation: CASSHWVSEAETQYF.

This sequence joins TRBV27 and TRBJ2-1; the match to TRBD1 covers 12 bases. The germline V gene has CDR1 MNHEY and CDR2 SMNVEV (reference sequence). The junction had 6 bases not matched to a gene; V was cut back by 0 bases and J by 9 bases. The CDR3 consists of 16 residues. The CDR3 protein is CASSLSWDRGRIEQFF. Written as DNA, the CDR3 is TGTGCCAGCAGTTTATCGTGGGACAGGGGGCGTATTGAGCAGTTCTTC.

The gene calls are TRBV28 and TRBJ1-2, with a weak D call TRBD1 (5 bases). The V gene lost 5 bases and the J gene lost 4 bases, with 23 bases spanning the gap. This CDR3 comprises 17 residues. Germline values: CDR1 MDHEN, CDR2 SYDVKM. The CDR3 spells CASSRPPGHVLIYGYTF. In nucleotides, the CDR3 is TGTGCCAGCAGTCGACCCCCAGGACACGTCCTCATCTATGGCTACACCTTC.

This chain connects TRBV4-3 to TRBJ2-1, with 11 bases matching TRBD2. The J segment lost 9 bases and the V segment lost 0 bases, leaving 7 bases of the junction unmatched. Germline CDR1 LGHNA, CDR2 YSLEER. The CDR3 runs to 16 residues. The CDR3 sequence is CASSQEEIAGGPEQFF. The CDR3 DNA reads TGCGCCAGCAGCCAAGAGGAAATAGCGGGAGGGCCTGAGCAGTTCTTC.

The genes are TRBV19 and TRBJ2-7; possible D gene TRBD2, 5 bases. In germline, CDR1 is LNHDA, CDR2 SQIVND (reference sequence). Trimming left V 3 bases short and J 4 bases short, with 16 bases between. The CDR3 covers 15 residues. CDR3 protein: CASSIGKVGEYEQYF. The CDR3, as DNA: TGTGCCAGTAGTATCGGGAAAGTGGGAGAGTACGAGCAGTACTTC.